The sample holds one count of the clone carrying this T cell receptor beta chain. Unmatched junction bases numbered 14, after V lost 6 bases and J lost 12 bases. Germline loops: CDR1 MDHEN, CDR2 SYDVKM. The CDR3 is 13 amino acids. Sampling of alopecia areata patients yielded lesional scalp punch biopsies as well as peripheral blood. Researchers picked out CD4+ and CD8+ T cells from PBMCs by sorting. RNA, once extracted, was reverse transcribed into cDNA for use as the sequencing template. Clones were sequenced by immunoSEQ multiplex PCR, and TCRdb holds only the in-frame ones, with some missing. The sample records 140,000 to 150,000 clones, over 45% being singletons. This entry is derived from a study of CD8+ T cells in alopecia areata. Study in general: Tofacitinib administration to treated patients was oral, at 5 to 10 mg twice daily. A 6-month off-drug phase came after tofacitinib, which had lasted 6 to 18 months.

V usage is TRBV28 and J usage is TRBJ2-7; 7 positions agree with TRBD1. Material for sequencing was CD4+ T cells sorted from blood. This clonotype was obtained from a human donor with alopecia areata. The DNA of the CDR3 is TGTGCCAGCAGACTTTCCGGGACAGAAACCTTGTACTTC. Residues: CASRLSGTETLYF.